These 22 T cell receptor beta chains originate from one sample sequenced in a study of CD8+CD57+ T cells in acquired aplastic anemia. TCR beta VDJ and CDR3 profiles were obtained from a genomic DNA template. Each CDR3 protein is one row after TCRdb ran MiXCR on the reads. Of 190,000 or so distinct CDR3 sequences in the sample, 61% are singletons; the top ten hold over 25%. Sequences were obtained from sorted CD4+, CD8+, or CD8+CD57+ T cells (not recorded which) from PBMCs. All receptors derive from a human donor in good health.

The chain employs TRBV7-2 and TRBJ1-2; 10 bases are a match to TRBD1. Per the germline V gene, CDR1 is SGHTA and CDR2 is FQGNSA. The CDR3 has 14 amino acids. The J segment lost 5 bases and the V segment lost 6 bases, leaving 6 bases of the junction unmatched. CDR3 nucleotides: TGTGCCAGCAGTTACGACAGGGGGCAATATGGCTACACCTTC. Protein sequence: CASSYDRGQYGYTF. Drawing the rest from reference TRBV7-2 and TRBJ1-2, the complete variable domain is GAGVSQSPSNKVTEKGKDVELRCDPISGHTALYWYRQSLGQGLEFLIYFQGNSAPDKSGLPSDRFSAERTGGSVSTLTIQRTQQEDSAVYLCASSYDRGQYGYTFGSGTRLTVV.

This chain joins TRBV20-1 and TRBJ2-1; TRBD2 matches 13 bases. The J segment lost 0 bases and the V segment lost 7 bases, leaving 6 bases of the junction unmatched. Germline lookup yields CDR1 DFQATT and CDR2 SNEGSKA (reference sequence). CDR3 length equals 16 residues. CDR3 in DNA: TGCAGTGGCGGGACTAGCGGGACCAGCTCCTACAATGAGCAGTTCTTC. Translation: CSGGTSGTSSYNEQFF.

CDR3 coding DNA: TGTGCCAGCAGCTTAAGGGACAGGGACAGAGGAAAACTGTTTTTT. This codes for CASSLRDRDRGKLFF. The V gene is TRBV7-9, the J gene TRBJ1-4, with 9 bases fitting TRBD1. The J segment lost 10 bases and the V segment lost 2 bases, leaving 8 bases of the junction unmatched. The CDR3 length is 15 residues. Germline CDR1 and CDR2: SEHNR and FQNEAQ (reference sequence).

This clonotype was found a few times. CDR3 amino acids: CASSLGTAGYGYTF. The CDR3 nucleotides read TGCGCCAGCAGCCTCGGGACGGCGGGATATGGCTACACCTTC. This chain joins TRBV5-1 and TRBJ1-2; TRBD1 might be the D (5 bases). V was pared by 4 bases and J by 5 bases, with 15 bases between. There are 14 residues in the CDR3. The germline CDR1 and CDR2 sequences are SGHRS and YFSETQ.

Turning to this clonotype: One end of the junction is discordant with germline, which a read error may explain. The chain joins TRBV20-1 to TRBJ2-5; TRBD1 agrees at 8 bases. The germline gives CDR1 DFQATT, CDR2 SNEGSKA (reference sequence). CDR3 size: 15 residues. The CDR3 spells CRARGDRPNQETQYF. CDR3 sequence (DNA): TGCAGAGCTAGAGGGGACAGGCCGAACCAAGAGACCCAGTACTTC.

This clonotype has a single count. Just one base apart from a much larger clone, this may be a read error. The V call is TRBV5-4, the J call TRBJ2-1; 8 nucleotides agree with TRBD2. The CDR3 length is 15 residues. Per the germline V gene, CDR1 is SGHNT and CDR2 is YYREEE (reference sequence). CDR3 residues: CASSPGTSSYNEQVF. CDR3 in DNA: TGTGCCAGCAGCCCTGGGACTAGTAGCTACAATGAGCAGGTCTTC.

This CDR3 is CASSLEIGMRGNNSPLHF. The CDR3 coding sequence is TGTGCCAGCAGCTTAGAAATCGGAATGCGGGGAAATAATTCACCCCTCCACTTT. The genes are TRBV7-9 and TRBJ1-6; no firm D call. The germline gives CDR1 SEHNR, CDR2 FQNEAQ (reference sequence). The CDR3 is made up of 18 amino acids. V was cut by 1 base and J by 5 bases, with 18 bases left in between.

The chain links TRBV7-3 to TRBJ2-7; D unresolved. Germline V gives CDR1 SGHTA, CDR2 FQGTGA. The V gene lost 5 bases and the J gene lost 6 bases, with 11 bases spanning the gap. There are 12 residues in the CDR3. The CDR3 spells CASSRWGGEQYF. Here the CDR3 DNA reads TGTGCCAGCAGCCGTTGGGGTGGCGAGCAGTACTTC. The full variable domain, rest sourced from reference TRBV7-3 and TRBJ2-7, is GAGVSQTPSNKVTEKGKYVELRCDPISGHTALYWYRQSLGQGPEFLIYFQGTGAADDSGLPNDRFFAVRPEGSVSTLKIQRTERGDSAVYLCASSRWGGEQYFGPGTRLTVT.

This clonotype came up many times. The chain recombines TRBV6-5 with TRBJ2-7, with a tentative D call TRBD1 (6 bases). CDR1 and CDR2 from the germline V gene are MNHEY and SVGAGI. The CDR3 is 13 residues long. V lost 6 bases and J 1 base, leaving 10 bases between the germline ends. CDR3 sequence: CASSLDRSYEQYF. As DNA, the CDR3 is TGTGCCAGCAGCCTGGACAGATCCTACGAGCAGTACTTC.

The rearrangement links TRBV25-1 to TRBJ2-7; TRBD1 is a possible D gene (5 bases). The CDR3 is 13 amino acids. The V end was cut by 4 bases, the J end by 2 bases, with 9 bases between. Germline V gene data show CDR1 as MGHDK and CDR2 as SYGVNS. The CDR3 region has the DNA TGTGCCAGCAGTGCCCAGGGAACCTACGAGCAGTACTTC. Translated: CASSAQGTYEQYF.

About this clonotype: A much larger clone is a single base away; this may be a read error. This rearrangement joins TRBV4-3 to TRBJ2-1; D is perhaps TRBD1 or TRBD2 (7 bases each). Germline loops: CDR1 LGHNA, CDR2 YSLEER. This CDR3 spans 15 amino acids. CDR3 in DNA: TGCGCCAGCAGCCAACAAACAGGGGACTACAATGAGCGGTTCTTC. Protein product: CASSQQTGDYNERFF.

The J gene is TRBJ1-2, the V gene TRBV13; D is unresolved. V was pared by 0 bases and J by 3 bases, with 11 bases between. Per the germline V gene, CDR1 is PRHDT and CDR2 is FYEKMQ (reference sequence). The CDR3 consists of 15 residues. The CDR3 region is CASSLGVRNYYGYTF. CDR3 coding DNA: TGTGCCAGCAGCTTAGGGGTCAGGAACTACTATGGCTACACCTTC.

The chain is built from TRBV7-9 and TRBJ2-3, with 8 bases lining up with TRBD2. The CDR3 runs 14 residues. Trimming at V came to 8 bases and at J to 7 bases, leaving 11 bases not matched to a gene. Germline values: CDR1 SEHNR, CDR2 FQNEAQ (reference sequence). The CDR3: CASVPGTSRYTQYF. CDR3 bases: TGTGCCAGCGTACCCGGGACTAGTCGATATACGCAGTATTTT.

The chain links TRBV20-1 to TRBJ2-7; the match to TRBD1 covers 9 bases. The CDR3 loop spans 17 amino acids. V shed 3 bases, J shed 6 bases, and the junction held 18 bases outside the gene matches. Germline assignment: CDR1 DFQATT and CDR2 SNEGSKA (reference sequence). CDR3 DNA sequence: TGCAGTGCTAGTGAGGGTAGGGGGGGACAGGGTAATCCCGAGCAGTACTTC. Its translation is CSASEGRGGQGNPEQYF.

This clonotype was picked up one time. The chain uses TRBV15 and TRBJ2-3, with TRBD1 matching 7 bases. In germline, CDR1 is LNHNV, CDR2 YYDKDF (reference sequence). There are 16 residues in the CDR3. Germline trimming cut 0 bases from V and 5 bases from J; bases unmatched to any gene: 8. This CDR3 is CATSRDGTAGLDTQYF. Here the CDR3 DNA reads TGTGCCACCAGCAGAGACGGGACAGCCGGGCTAGATACGCAGTATTTT. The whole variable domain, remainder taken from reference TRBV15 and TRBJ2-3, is DAMVIQNPRYQVTQFGKPVTLSCSQTLNHNVMYWYQQKSSQAPKLLFHYYDKDFNNEADTPDNFQSRRPNTSFCFLDIRSPGLGDTAMYLCATSRDGTAGLDTQYFGPGTRLTVL.

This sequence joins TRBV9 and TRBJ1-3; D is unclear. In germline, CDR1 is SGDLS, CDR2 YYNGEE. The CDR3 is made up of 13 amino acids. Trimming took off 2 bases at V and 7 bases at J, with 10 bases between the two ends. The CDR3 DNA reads TGTGCCAGCAGCGTGGATGGCAGTAACACCATATATTTT. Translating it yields CASSVDGSNTIYF. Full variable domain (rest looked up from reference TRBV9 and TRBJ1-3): DSGVTQTPKHLITATGQRVTLRCSPRSGDLSVYWYQQSLDQGLQFLIQYYNGEERAKGNILERFSAQQFPDLHSELNLSSLELGDSALYFCASSVDGSNTIYFGEGSWLTVV.

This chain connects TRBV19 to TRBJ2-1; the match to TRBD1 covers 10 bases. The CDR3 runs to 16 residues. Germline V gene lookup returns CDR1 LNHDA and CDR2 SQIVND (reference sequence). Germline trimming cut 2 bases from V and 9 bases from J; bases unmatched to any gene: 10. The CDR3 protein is CASSIQSGTGVPEQFF. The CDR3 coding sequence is TGTGCCAGTAGTATACAAAGCGGGACAGGGGTTCCTGAGCAGTTCTTC.

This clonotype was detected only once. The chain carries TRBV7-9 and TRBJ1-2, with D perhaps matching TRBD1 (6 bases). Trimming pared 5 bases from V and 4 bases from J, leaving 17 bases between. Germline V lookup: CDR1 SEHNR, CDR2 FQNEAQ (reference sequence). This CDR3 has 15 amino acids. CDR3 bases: TGTGCCAGCAGCATGGGGACATTCGTCACCTATGGCTACACCTTC. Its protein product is CASSMGTFVTYGYTF. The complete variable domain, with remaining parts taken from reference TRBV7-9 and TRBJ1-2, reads DTGVSQNPRHKITKRGQNVTFRCDPISEHNRLYWYRQTLGQGPEFLTYFQNEAQLEKSRLLSDRFSAERPKGSFSTLEIQRTEQGDSAMYLCASSMGTFVTYGYTFGSGTRLTVV.

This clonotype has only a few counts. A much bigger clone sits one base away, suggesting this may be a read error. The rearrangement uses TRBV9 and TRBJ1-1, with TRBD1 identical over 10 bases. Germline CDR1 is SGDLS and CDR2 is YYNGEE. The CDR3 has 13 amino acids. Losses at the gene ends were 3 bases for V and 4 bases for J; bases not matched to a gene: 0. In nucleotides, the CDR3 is TGTGCCAGCAGCGGGACAGGGGGCACTGAAGCTTTCTTT. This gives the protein CASSGTGGTEAFF.

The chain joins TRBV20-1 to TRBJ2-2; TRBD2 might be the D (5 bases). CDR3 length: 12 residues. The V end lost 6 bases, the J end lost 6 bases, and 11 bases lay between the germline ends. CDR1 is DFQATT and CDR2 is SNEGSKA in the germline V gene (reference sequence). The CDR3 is CSAPRASGELFF. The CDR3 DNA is TGCAGTGCCCCGCGGGCATCCGGGGAGCTGTTTTTT.

For the CDR3, the DNA is TGTGCCAGCAGTTTTCTCGGGGGATGGAGGACCGGGGAGCTGTTTTTT. Translating it yields CASSFLGGWRTGELFF. The chain joins TRBV7-6 to TRBJ2-2; a weak D match, TRBD2 (6 bases). This CDR3 has 16 residues. CDR1 is SGHVS and CDR2 is FNYEAQ in the germline V gene. Trimming took off 6 bases at V and 5 bases at J, with 19 bases between the two ends.

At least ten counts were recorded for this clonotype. The CDR3 protein is CATKGGLAGDNEQFF. CDR3 nucleotides: TGTGCCACCAAGGGTGGGCTAGCGGGAGATAATGAGCAGTTCTTC. The chain couples TRBV24-1 to TRBJ2-1; 10 nucleotides align to TRBD2. The CDR3 is made up of 15 amino acids. Germline CDR1 reads KGHDR; CDR2 reads SFDVKD. The J segment lost 7 bases and the V segment lost 8 bases, leaving 10 bases of the junction unmatched.